Sequencing of this TCR beta chain was carried out in a study of blood T cell repertoires in COVID-19. In the study overall: Some COVID-19 samples were acute and others convalescent; all came from the United States, Italy and Spain. Sources were T cells, B-cell-depleted T cells, or PBMCs; the material itself was cDNA or gDNA.

Germline lookup yields CDR1 SGHAT and CDR2 FQNNGV. CDR3 length: 15 residues. V gave up 4 bases and J gave up 6 bases; unmatched junction bases: 11. TCRdb's copy holds only in-frame clones and misses some; the assay was immunoSEQ multiplex PCR. Of some 120,000 clones in the sample, 85% to 90% are singletons; the top ten hold 20% to 30%. The specimen sequenced was peripheral blood. The V gene is TRBV11-2, the J gene TRBJ1-2, with TRBD1 identical over 7 bases. The receptor was derived from an elderly woman with acute or convalescent COVID-19. The CDR3 is CASSSTFGGGDGYTF. As DNA, the CDR3 is TGTGCCAGCAGCTCCACTTTCGGAGGGGGCGATGGCTACACCTTC.